This T cell receptor beta chain was captured in a study of blood T cell repertoires in COVID-19 (TCRdb year 2020). A note on the overall study: Samples from collaborators originated in the United States, Italy and Spain and spanned both the acute and convalescent phases of COVID-19. The prospective study material was composed of cDNA or gDNA derived from T cells, B-cell-depleted T cells, or PBMCs. Deeply sampled blood TCRbeta repertoires from subjects exposed to, actively infected with, or recovered from COVID-19 were included in the dataset. A freely available public database, intended as a resource for researchers studying the immune response to SARS-CoV-2, is where the repertoires were released. The samples were drawn from two sources: the first 160 participants of the ongoing ImmuneRACE study, and over 1,000 subjects contributed by 6 global collaborators. Sample metadata almost always included a de-identified subject ID, COVID-19 status, age in years and sex. HLA class I and class II types, where available, came from metadata supplied by the sample provider rather than from assay-based typing.

Turning to this clone: The antigen this receptor binds is unknown. No base-level quality is on record; no much larger clone is a single base apart.

Compared with germline, V lacks 1 base and J lacks 2 bases; bases without a gene match: 4. Counted from cysteine to phenylalanine, this CDR3 has 16 amino acids. The only DNA kept is the CDR3, 48 bases in frame from the first base. CDR1 LGHNA and CDR2 YNFKEQ were looked up in the germline V gene. TCRbeta CDR3 regions were amplified from genomic DNA by means of the immunoSEQ Assay, a bias-controlled multiplex PCR. The source study handled its data this way. Nucleated cell counts per sample were estimated from amplification of reference gene primers within the assay. Sequence reads were collapsed and filtered to measure the absolute abundance of every unique TCRbeta CDR3 rearrangement. For each sample, productive Simpson clonality was calculated as the square root of Simpson's diversity index over productive rearrangements. TCRdb retrieved this table from immuneACCESS and kept in-frame rearrangements only. Not all clones are present; in checked studies, unresolved V genes account for under half, and no reason is known for the remainder. That table furnishes V, J and clone size, whereas the DNA furnished D and trimming. The sample table holds roughly 180,000 clones, of which about three quarters were seen once. Around 8.1% of the sample goes to the ten largest clones.

Beyond this particular receptor, the publication reports: The quantity of clinical and demographic metadata differed by source and by participant and was supplied without curation.

Whole blood was collected in K2EDTA tubes by collaborating institutions according to the institutions' own protocols. For TCRbeta analysis, collaborators shipped samples in one of three forms: frozen whole blood, isolated PBMCs, or DNA extracted from either of those sample types. Sequencing input: peripheral blood. The rearranged segments are TRBV4-2 and TRBJ2-5; a stretch of 10 junction bases matches TRBD2. The origin of this receptor is a woman between 50 and 59 years old with active or convalescent COVID-19. The DNA sequence is TGTGCCAGCAGCCAAGCCGGACTAGCGGATCAAGAGACCCAGTACTTC. Its coded protein is CASSQAGLADQETQYF.